This T cell receptor beta chain was identified during a study of radiotherapy plus CTLA-4 blockade in lung cancer. Study overall: In less than 20% of patients, objective responses were seen; 25% to 40% had disease control.

Sequencing used immunoSEQ multiplex PCR; TCRdb keeps in-frame clones, though not all of them. The sample shows about 25,000 clones, 73% of them seen only once. Study outcomes and limitations: The study found tumor-derived TCR clones expanded in blood after radiotherapy plus ipilimumab.

Enrolled patients, whose metastatic non-small-cell lung cancer was chemo-refractory, received focal radiation plus CTLA-4 blockade with ipilimumab. On this clone itself: Its target is unknown.

This material consisted of peripheral blood, taken from a patient treated with radiotherapy plus ipilimumab. The sequence came from a human donor with non-small cell lung cancer who had stable disease on radiotherapy plus ipilimumab.

CDR3 loop: CASSVMQYEQFF. The CDR3 DNA sequence: TGTGCCAGCAGTGTTATGCAGTATGAGCAGTTCTTC. The chain links TRBV2 to TRBJ2-1; D gene uncertain. The CDR3 has 12 amino acids. V gave up 4 bases and J gave up 8 bases, with 9 bases separating them. Germline assignment: CDR1 SNHLY and CDR2 FYNNEI.